These 22 T cell receptor beta chains were all obtained from the same sample, sequenced in a study of shared clonotypes between healthy human individuals. TCRdb's copy holds only in-frame clones and misses some; the assay was immunoSEQ multiplex PCR. Of approximately 980,000 clones listed, about 80% are singletons. Specimen: memory CD4+ T cells sorted from blood. Subset given: CD45RA-negative fraction. The receptors were sampled from a man aged 18-30 years in good health.

The CDR3 reads CASSTGGGPEAFF. The CDR3 bases are TGTGCCAGTAGTACAGGGGGAGGACCTGAAGCTTTCTTT. The chain uses TRBV19 and TRBJ1-1; TRBD1 matches 7 bases. Germline-derived CDR1 and CDR2 are LNHDA and SQIVND (reference sequence). The CDR3 length is 13 residues. Trimming removed 4 bases from V and 6 bases from J; junction bases left unmatched: 5.

This chain joins TRBV2 and TRBJ2-1, with 7 bases identical to TRBD2. V shed 2 bases, J shed 1 base, and the junction held 5 bases outside the gene matches. Germline-derived CDR1 and CDR2 are SNHLY and FYNNEI. The CDR3 runs 16 residues. For the CDR3, the DNA is TGTGCCAGCAGTGAAAGGGCTAGCGGTTCCTACAATGAGCAGTTCTTC. It is translated as CASSERASGSYNEQFF.

About this clone: Just one base apart from a much larger clone, this may be a read error. Other DNA sequences from this sample encode an identical CDR3 as well. V gene TRBV25-1 combines with J gene TRBJ1-2; TRBD1 matches 7 bases. The V gene's germline CDR1 is MGHDK and CDR2 SYGVNS. With 6 bases clipped from V and 4 bases from J, the junction kept 5 bases outside the gene matches. The CDR3 is 13 amino acids. Written as DNA, the CDR3 is TGTGCCAGCAGCTCCGGGACAGTCTATGGCTACACCTTC. It specifies CASSSGTVYGYTF.

This clone was seen only a few times. The rearrangement links TRBV5-1 to TRBJ1-2; D may be TRBD1 (6 bases). Deletions cut 0 bases from V and 10 bases from J, with 16 bases between. Germline V gives CDR1 SGHRS, CDR2 YFSETQ. The CDR3 consists of 14 residues. CDR3 in amino acids: CASSLGGGGTLYTF. The CDR3 DNA is TGCGCCAGCAGCTTGGGCGGAGGGGGTACCCTCTACACCTTC.

V is TRBV5-1 and J is TRBJ2-6; D is uncertain. This CDR3 is 18 amino acids long. V gave up 2 bases and J gave up 3 bases, with 18 bases separating them. From germline, CDR1 is SGHRS and CDR2 YFSETQ. The chain's CDR3 is CASSFGPESRSGANVLTF. CDR3 DNA sequence: TGCGCCAGCAGCTTCGGCCCCGAATCGCGAAGTGGGGCCAACGTCCTGACTTTC.

This clone was seen ten or more times. This chain links TRBV19 with TRBJ1-6; D is perhaps TRBD1 (5 bases). This CDR3 is built from 14 residues. Deletions cut 7 bases from V and 8 bases from J, with 15 bases between. Germline loops: CDR1 LNHDA, CDR2 SQIVND (reference sequence). The CDR3 DNA reads as TGTGCCAGTAATCTAGGGGACCTTTATTCACCCCTCCACTTT. Its translation is CASNLGDLYSPLHF.

In regard to this clone: A much bigger clone sits one base away, suggesting this may be a read error. The sample carries other DNA sequences with the same CDR3. The gene calls are TRBV7-2 and TRBJ1-5; the D gene is possibly TRBD1 (6 bases). Trimming took off 1 base at V and 5 bases at J, with 6 bases between the two ends. This CDR3 has 13 amino acids. Germline values: CDR1 SGHTA, CDR2 FQGNSA. The CDR3 region is CASSLDRDQPQHF. The CDR3 DNA reads TGTGCCAGCAGCTTAGACAGGGATCAGCCCCAGCATTTT.

This chain uses TRBV5-4 with TRBJ1-2, with a possible D match to TRBD1 (5 bases). V was cut by 0 bases and J by 4 bases, with 13 bases left in between. CDR1 SGHNT and CDR2 YYREEE come from the germline V gene (reference sequence). CDR3 length: 15 amino acids. The CDR3 nucleotides are TGTGCCAGCAGCTTGGCTCCGGGGCAAGGCTATGGCTACACCTTC. Amino acid sequence: CASSLAPGQGYGYTF.

The rearrangement joins TRBV4-1 to TRBJ2-3, with D perhaps matching TRBD1 (6 bases). Per germline, CDR1 MGHRA and CDR2 YSYEKL. The CDR3 spans 15 residues. V was trimmed by 0 bases and J by 6 bases, leaving 13 bases between them. The CDR3 sequence is CASSQENRVWDTQYF. The DNA for the CDR3 is TGCGCCAGCAGCCAAGAAAACAGGGTATGGGATACGCAGTATTTT.

V is TRBV4-3 and J is TRBJ2-7; 7 bases fit TRBD2. The CDR3 is made up of 15 amino acids. V lost 0 bases to trimming and J lost 0 bases; unmatched junction nucleotides: 2. Germline CDR1 LGHNA, CDR2 YSLEER. CDR3 loop: CASSQDAGASYEQYF. In DNA, the CDR3 is TGCGCCAGCAGCCAAGATGCGGGAGCCTCCTACGAGCAGTACTTC.

The V call is TRBV6-4, the J call TRBJ1-1; 11 bases are a match to TRBD1. The CDR3 covers 14 residues. CDR1 and CDR2 (germline): MRHNA, SNTAGT. V dropped 6 bases and J dropped 5; count of bases not matched to a gene: 5. CDR3 in amino acids: CASSAGTGGTEAFF. CDR3 DNA sequence: TGTGCCAGCAGCGCCGGGACAGGGGGGACTGAAGCTTTCTTT.

The J gene is TRBJ1-2, the V gene TRBV6-5, with TRBD1 identical over 8 bases. Germline-derived CDR1 and CDR2 are MNHEY and SVGAGI. Trimming cost V 7 bases and J 4 bases; bases outside gene matches: 8. There are 14 residues in the CDR3. The CDR3 DNA follows: TGTGCCAGCACGAGAACAGGGGGATTCTATGGCTACACCTTC. Its protein is CASTRTGGFYGYTF.

J is TRBJ1-2 and V is TRBV19; D remains unclear. The CDR3 spans 18 residues. Germline V gene sequence: CDR1 LNHDA, CDR2 SQIVND (reference sequence). V was cut by 6 bases and J by 6 bases, with 29 bases left in between. The CDR3 spells CASRSILYQGSEGDGYTF. In DNA form, the CDR3 reads TGTGCCAGTAGGAGTATCCTCTACCAAGGAAGTGAGGGTGATGGCTACACCTTC.

The table lists this clone with a count of one. The same CDR3 can be traced to other DNA sequences in this sample. The chain employs TRBV5-1 and TRBJ1-6; D uncertain. Trimming stripped 2 bases from V and 0 bases from J, with 9 bases between. CDR1 SGHRS and CDR2 YFSETQ come from the germline V gene. The length of the CDR3 is 16 residues. As DNA, the CDR3 is TGCGCCAGCAGCTTAGCGGGGTCCTCCTATAATTCACCCCTCCACTTT. Translation: CASSLAGSSYNSPLHF.

The rearrangement links TRBV11-3 to TRBJ2-7, with D perhaps assigned TRBD1 or TRBD2 (5 bases each). CDR3 length: 15 residues. V dropped 5 bases and J dropped 6 bases, with 20 bases sitting between them. The germline V gene encodes CDR1 SGHNT and CDR2 YENEEA. The CDR3 reads CASSLPRDPGCEQYF. DNA of the CDR3: TGTGCCAGCAGCCTACCGAGGGACCCAGGTTGCGAGCAGTACTTC.

J is TRBJ2-3 and V is TRBV9; TRBD2 might be the D (6 bases). Per germline, CDR1 SGDLS and CDR2 YYNGEE. This CDR3 contains 15 residues. Trimming took off 0 bases at V and 0 bases at J, with 8 bases between the two ends. The CDR3 is CASSVAGDSTDTQYF. CDR3 bases: TGTGCCAGCAGCGTAGCGGGAGATAGCACAGATACGCAGTATTTT.

The gene calls are TRBV5-4 and TRBJ1-2; D perhaps matches TRBD1 (5 bases). Trimming removed 0 bases at V and 0 bases at J, with 15 bases between. This CDR3 comprises 17 residues. CDR1 and CDR2 (germline): SGHNT, YYREEE (reference sequence). CDR3: CASSLEGVGGTNYGYTF. CDR3 DNA: TGTGCCAGCAGCTTGGAAGGGGTCGGAGGGACTAACTATGGCTACACCTTC.

The V and J genes are TRBV28 and TRBJ1-3; D remains unclear. The V end was cut by 6 bases, the J end by 0 bases, with 6 bases between. Germline V gene lookup returns CDR1 MDHEN and CDR2 SYDVKM. The CDR3 has 13 amino acids. CDR3 DNA: TGTGCCAGCAGCAGCTACTCTGGAAACACCATATATTTT. Translated: CASSSYSGNTIYF. The full variable domain, in which reference TRBV28 and TRBJ1-3 provide the parts outside the CDR3, is DVKVTQSSRYLVKRTGEKVFLECVQDMDHENMFWYRQDPGLGLRLIYFSYDVKMKEKGDIPEGYSVSREKKERFSLILESASTNQTSMYLCASSSYSGNTIYFGEGSWLTVV.

This clone has at least ten counts. The gene calls are TRBV5-6 and TRBJ1-3; the D gene is possibly TRBD1 (5 bases). V was pared by 2 bases and J by 0 bases, with 6 bases between. There are 14 residues in the CDR3. Germline loops: CDR1 SGHDT, CDR2 YYEEEE. The CDR3 loop is CASSLGDSGNTIYF. The CDR3 DNA follows: TGTGCCAGCAGCTTAGGGGACTCTGGAAACACCATATATTTT.

Of note for this clone: A far bigger clonotype differs at one base, so this is likely a read error. This chain uses TRBV6-5 with TRBJ1-6; D is unresolved. V lost 0 bases, J lost 8 bases, and 14 bases lay in between. The CDR3 length is 16 residues. Germline V gene lookup returns CDR1 MNHEY and CDR2 SVGAGI. The CDR3 sequence: CASSYSHGRRDSPLHF. The CDR3 bases are TGTGCCAGCAGTTACTCCCACGGAAGGAGGGATTCACCCCTCCACTTT.

This clone was recorded once. The chain has TRBV18 and TRBJ1-2; the match to TRBD1 covers 10 bases. The ends lost 2 bases at V and 0 bases at J; junction bases unmatched: 6. CDR3 length: 17 residues. From germline, CDR1 is KGHSH and CDR2 LQKENI. CDR3 loop: CASSPSGTGVTNYGYTF. The CDR3 nucleotides are TGTGCCAGCTCACCATCCGGGACAGGGGTTACTAACTATGGCTACACCTTC.

The V and J genes are TRBV7-2 and TRBJ2-5; tentatively, D is TRBD2 (6 bases). Per the germline V gene, CDR1 is SGHTA and CDR2 is FQGNSA. V was trimmed by 5 bases and J by 4 bases, leaving 14 bases between them. The CDR3 loop spans 14 amino acids. Here the CDR3 DNA reads TGTGCCAGCAGCCCCCCGCCCGGGGGAGAGACCCAGTACTTC. This sequence encodes CASSPPPGGETQYF.